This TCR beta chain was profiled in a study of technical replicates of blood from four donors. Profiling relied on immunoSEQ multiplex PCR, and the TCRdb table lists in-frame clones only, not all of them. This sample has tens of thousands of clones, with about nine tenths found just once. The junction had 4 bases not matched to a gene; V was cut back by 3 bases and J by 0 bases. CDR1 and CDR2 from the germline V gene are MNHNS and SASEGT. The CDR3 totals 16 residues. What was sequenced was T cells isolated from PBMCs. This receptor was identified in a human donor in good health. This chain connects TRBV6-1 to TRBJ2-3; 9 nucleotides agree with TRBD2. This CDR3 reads CASSDLAGASTDTQYF. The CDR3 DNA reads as TGTGCCAGCAGTGATTTAGCGGGAGCTAGCACAGATACGCAGTATTTT.